This T cell receptor (beta chain) was retrieved from a study of identical twins (dated by TCRdb to the mid-2010s). In the study overall: To test whether fetal clonotypes persist, this study deep-sequenced TCR alpha and beta repertoires from monozygotic twins, from unrelated adults of various ages, and from cord blood. To rule out contamination, the twin experiments were replicated at different times with different library preparation protocols. The full study reports these points: Compared with coincidental sharing between unrelated individuals, out-of-frame TCR alpha sequences shared between twins had an excess of sequences with low generation probability. In monozygotic twins, out-of-frame TCR alpha sharing was systematically underestimated by recombination models, although the models agreed with sharing between unrelated individuals. A weaker excess of twin sharing was found in beta out-of-frame sequences because the signal-to-noise ratio was lowered by fewer shared sequences. Fewer insertions were carried by abundant cord blood beta clonotypes; a weaker similar trend was observed in young adult naive repertoires, while no such trend was observed in memory repertoires. Because the same donors could not be followed over many years, the conclusions relied on cross-sectional statistical analysis. Invariant T cells such as MAIT and iNKT could partly confound zero-insertion analyses, although diverse VJ usage argued against such confounding for most clonotypes.

This clonotype was counted between two and nine times. Its target antigen remains unknown. No qualities accompany the bases; no much larger clone lies one base away. The germline V gene yields KGHDR for CDR1 and SFDVKD for CDR2. V was cut back by 2 bases and J by 5 bases, leaving a gap of 9 bases between them. The CDR3 sequence holds 13 residues, the cysteine and phenylalanine included. This entry keeps only the CDR3 DNA: 39 bases, framed from base 1. The library was produced with 5' RACE. This sample was sequenced with an Illumina HiSeq 2000. Template switching added a universal primer binding site, and the final cDNA carried a unique molecular identifier that allowed TCR cDNA molecules to be counted accurately. First-strand cDNA for TCR alpha and beta chains was synthesized from specific primers in the conserved constant-segment region. To control for contamination, each cDNA library was double barcoded with a SMART-Mk sample barcode plus Illumina barcodes. TruSeq adapter sequences along with Illumina sample barcodes were introduced in two successive PCR steps. Sequencing of the TCR alpha and beta cDNA libraries was done on the Illumina HiSeq platform using custom primers. In the source study's methods: MiGEC was used to process raw reads and extract unique molecular identifiers, and MiXCR was used to find CDR3 positions. For each individual, recombination models were inferred using an EM algorithm with the repgenHMM and IGoR tools. Shared clonotypes were analyzed with the tcR package in R, and sharing was normalized by the product of cloneset sizes. To study raw recombination free of thymic and clonal selection effects, out-of-frame nonproductive sequences were analyzed. Using fastp trimming at Q25 and MiXCR clonotype assembly, TCRdb reanalyzed the public sequencing data and kept in-frame beta chains. CDR3 protein duplicates are merged, each entry listing the most common genes and DNA. In this record, the V and J calls reflect TCRdb's handling and not the investigators' own analysis. The sample table contains 500,000 to 700,000 distinct CDR3 sequences; only one count was recorded for roughly 7.1% of them. The top ten clonotypes cover 1.5% to 2% of the sample.

Every donor was a healthy Caucasian. The twin cohort consisted of three pairs of female monozygotic twins, all aged roughly 18 to 30 years. Peripheral blood mononuclear cells were used as the source from which RNA for TCR libraries was isolated. These data were also reused for a study on yellow fever vaccine responses in identical twins. The second study also describes: The T cell response to vaccination in identical twins was reported by the authors to appear partly convergent and partly personalized. Focusing on identical twins, the study followed the T cell clones that responded to the vaccine, and did so with precision.

The rearrangement combines TRBV24-1 with TRBJ2-7; the D gene lacks a confident call. The sequencing sample was made of PBMCs. The receptor comes from a woman younger than 30 in good health. The nucleotide sequence is TGTGCCACCAGTGATTCACCGCCGAACGAGCAGTACTTC. Its translation reads: CATSDSPPNEQYF.